This TCR beta chain is from a study of blood T cell repertoires in COVID-19. Across the study: Whether acute or convalescent, the COVID-19 samples came from the United States, Italy and Spain. PBMCs, B-cell-depleted T cells, or T cells provided the cDNA or gDNA that made up the material.

From germline, CDR1 is MNHEY and CDR2 SVGEGT. V lost 4 bases, J lost 3 bases, and 3 bases stayed unmatched. This CDR3 is built from 14 residues. The authors' processing: Researchers report that nucleated cell counts were estimated from reference gene primer amplification. Sequencing was performed with immunoSEQ multiplex PCR; in TCRdb, only in-frame clones are kept and a portion is missing. From that table come the V and J calls and clone size; the DNA was used to work out D and trimming. The repertoire includes roughly 68,000 clones, 80% to 85% of them detected once, and over 8.5% sits in the top ten.

The specimen sequenced was peripheral blood. The sequence came from a human donor in a cohort sampled during active COVID-19. The V call is TRBV6-2 or TRBV6-3, the J call TRBJ2-3; 8 bases fit TRBD2. The CDR3 nucleotides are TGTGCCAGCAGTTTAGCGGGATTTACAGATACGCAGTATTTT. Encoded protein: CASSLAGFTDTQYF.